This T cell receptor (beta chain) derives from a study of blood T cell repertoires in COVID-19 (dated by TCRdb to the early 2020s). Regarding the research as a whole: The collaborator samples originated in the United States, Italy and Spain and spanned the acute and convalescent phases of COVID-19. A de-identified subject ID, COVID-19 status, age in years and sex were almost always included in the sample metadata. Subjects who had been exposed to COVID-19, were actively infected with it, or had recovered from it provided the deeply sampled blood TCRbeta repertoires that made up the dataset. The material from the prospective study consisted of cDNA or gDNA derived from T cells, B-cell-depleted T cells, or PBMCs. The samples were drawn from two sources: the first 160 participants of the ongoing ImmuneRACE study, and 1,200 or so subjects contributed by 6 global collaborators. The repertoires were released in a freely available public database meant as a resource for research on the immune response to SARS-CoV-2. Where available, HLA class I and class II types were taken from metadata supplied by the sample provider and were not determined by assay-based typing. The investigation overall reported the following: Clinical and demographic metadata were provided uncurated, with the amount varying by source and participant.

The junction shows trimming of 5 bases on V and 5 bases on J, plus 19 bases between the germline ends. The CDR3 spans 17 residues, from the cysteine through the phenylalanine. Just CDR3 DNA is preserved here, 51 bases in frame from base 1. Taken from the germline V gene, the CDR1 and CDR2 loops are MNHEY and SVGEGT. Note on this clone: Its antigen is not yet known. There are no base qualities to consult, and no much larger clone falls within one base.

TCRbeta CDR3 regions were amplified from genomic DNA using the immunoSEQ Assay, a bias-controlled multiplex PCR. Regarding the original processing steps: The number of nucleated cells in each sample was estimated by amplification of reference gene primers within the assay. Sequence reads were collapsed and filtered to measure the absolute abundance of every unique TCRbeta CDR3 rearrangement. For each sample, productive Simpson clonality was calculated by taking the square root of Simpson's diversity index across productive rearrangements. TCRdb carries this immuneACCESS record with in-frame sequences only. Its versions omit some clonotypes, under half of them owing to an unresolved V gene in the studies checked, with the rest unexplained. The DNA was the basis for D and trimming; V, J and clone size are from that table. The sample contains about 230,000 clones, 65% to 85% of them found a single time. The ten most abundant clones make up roughly 27% of the sample.

The collaborating institutions used their own protocols to collect whole blood in K2EDTA tubes. For TCRbeta analysis, collaborators shipped samples in one of three forms: frozen whole blood, isolated PBMCs, or DNA extracted from either of those sample types. This clonotype originated in a man aged 35 to 55 with acute or convalescent COVID-19. Sequences were obtained from peripheral blood. The V and J segments used are TRBV6-2 or TRBV6-3 and TRBJ2-6; TRBD1 is possibly the D segment (5 matching bases). CDR3 protein: CASSVTRGPRWANVLTF. The bases are TGTGCCAGCAGTGTGACAAGGGGTCCCCGGTGGGCCAACGTCCTGACTTTC.